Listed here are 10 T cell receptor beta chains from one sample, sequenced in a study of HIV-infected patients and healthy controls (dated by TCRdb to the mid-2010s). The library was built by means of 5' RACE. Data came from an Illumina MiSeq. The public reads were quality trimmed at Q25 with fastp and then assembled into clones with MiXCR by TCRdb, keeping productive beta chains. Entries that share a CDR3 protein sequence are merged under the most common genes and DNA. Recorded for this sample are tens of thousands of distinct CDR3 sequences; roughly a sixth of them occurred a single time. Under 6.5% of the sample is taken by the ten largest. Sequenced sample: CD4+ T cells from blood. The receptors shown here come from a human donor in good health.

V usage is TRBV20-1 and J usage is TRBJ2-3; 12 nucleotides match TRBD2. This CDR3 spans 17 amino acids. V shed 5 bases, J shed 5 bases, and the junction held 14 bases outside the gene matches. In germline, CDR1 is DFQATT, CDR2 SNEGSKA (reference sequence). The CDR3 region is CSAWRPLAGGPEDTQYF. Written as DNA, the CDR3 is TGCAGTGCTTGGAGGCCCCTAGCGGGGGGGCCGGAAGATACGCAGTATTTT.

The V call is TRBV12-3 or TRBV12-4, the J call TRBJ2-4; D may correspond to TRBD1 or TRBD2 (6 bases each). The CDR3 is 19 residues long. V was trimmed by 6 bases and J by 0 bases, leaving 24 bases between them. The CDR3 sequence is CASSSGWGREKIAKNIQYF. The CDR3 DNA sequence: TGTGCCAGCAGCAGTGGTTGGGGGCGGGAAAAGATAGCCAAAAACATTCAGTACTTC.

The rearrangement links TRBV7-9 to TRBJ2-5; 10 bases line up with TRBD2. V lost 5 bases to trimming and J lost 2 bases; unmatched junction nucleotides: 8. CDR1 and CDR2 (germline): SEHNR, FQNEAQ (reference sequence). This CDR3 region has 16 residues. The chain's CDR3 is CASSLPLLAGQETQYF. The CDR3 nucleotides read TGTGCCAGCAGCCTACCGTTACTAGCGGGGCAAGAGACCCAGTACTTC.

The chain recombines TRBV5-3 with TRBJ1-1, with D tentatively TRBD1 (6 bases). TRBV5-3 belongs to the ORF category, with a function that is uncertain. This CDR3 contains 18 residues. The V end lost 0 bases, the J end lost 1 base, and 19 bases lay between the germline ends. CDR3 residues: CARSLGDRNSVTNTEAFF. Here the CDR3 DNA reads TGTGCCAGAAGCTTGGGTGACAGGAACTCGGTGACGAACACTGAAGCTTTCTTT.

The CDR3 DNA reads TGCGCCAGCAGCTTGGGAGCGGTGGGGACAGGTCAAGAGACCCAGTACTTC. It encodes CASSLGAVGTGQETQYF. This chain joins TRBV5-1 and TRBJ2-5, with 8 bases that match TRBD1. The CDR3 contains 17 residues. Germline lookup yields CDR1 SGHRS and CDR2 YFSETQ. The J segment lost 2 bases and the V segment lost 0 bases, leaving 9 bases of the junction unmatched.

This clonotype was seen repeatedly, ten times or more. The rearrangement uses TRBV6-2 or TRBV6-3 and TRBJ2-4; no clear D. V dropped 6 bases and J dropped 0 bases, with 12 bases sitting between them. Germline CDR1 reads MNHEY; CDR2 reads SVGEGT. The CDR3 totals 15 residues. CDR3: CASSQRYVAKNIQYF. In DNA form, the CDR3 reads TGTGCCAGCAGCCAACGCTACGTAGCCAAAAACATTCAGTACTTC.

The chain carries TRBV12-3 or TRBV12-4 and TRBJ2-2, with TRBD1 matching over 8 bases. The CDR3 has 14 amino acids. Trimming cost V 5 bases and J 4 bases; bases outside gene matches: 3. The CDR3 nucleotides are TGTGCCAGCAGTCTGACAGGGGCCACCGGGGAGCTGTTTTTT. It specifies CASSLTGATGELFF.

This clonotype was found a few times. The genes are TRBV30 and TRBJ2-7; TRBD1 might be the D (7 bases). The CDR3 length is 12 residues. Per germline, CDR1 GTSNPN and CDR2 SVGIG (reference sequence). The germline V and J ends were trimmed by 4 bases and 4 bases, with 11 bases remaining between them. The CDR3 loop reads CAWMSGGYEQYF. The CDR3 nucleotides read TGTGCCTGGATGTCAGGGGGGTACGAGCAGTACTTC.

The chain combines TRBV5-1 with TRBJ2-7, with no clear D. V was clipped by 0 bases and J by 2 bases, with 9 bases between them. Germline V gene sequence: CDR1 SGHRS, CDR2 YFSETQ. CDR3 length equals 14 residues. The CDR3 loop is CASSLVSGTYEQYF. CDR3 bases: TGCGCCAGCAGCTTGGTTTCCGGAACCTACGAGCAGTACTTC.

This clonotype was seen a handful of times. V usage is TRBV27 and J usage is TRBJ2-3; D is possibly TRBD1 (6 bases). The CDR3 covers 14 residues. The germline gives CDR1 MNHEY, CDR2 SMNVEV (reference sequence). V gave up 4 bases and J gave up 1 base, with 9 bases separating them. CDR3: CASSYNRGTDTQYF. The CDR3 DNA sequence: TGTGCCAGCAGTTATAACAGGGGCACAGATACGCAGTATTTT.